A selection of T cell receptor beta chains follows, all from one sample in a study of blood T cell repertoires in COVID-19. Assay used: immunoSEQ multiplex PCR; TCRdb lists only in-frame clones, some missing. The table lists more than 150,000 clones, approximately 80% of them singletons, with less than 3% in the top ten. Sequenced sample: peripheral blood. The receptors derive from a woman aged 55 to 70 with acute or convalescent COVID-19. Both conserved end residues are part of each CDR3. The D gene is left open where the match is weak. The listing skips clone size in some rows; elsewhere it reads once, few, many or a size class.

d_gene: -; v_gene: TRBV4-3; abundance: -; j_gene: TRBJ2-5; CDR3aa: CASSQEDGGETQYF; CDR3nt: TGCGCCAGCAGCCAAGAGGACGGGGGAGAGACCCAGTACTTC
d_gene: -; v_gene: TRBV5-4; abundance: -; j_gene: TRBJ2-1; CDR3aa: CASSLEGNYNEQFF; CDR3nt: TGTGCCAGCAGCTTGGAGGGGAACTACAATGAGCAGTTCTTC
d_gene: -; v_gene: TRBV4-1; abundance: -; j_gene: TRBJ1-5; CDR3aa: CASSQDPGRRSNQPQHF; CDR3nt: TGCGCCAGCAGCCAAGACCCAGGGAGGAGAAGCAATCAGCCCCAGCATTTT
d_gene: -; v_gene: TRBV6-1; abundance: -; j_gene: TRBJ1-5; CDR3aa: CASSENSGGPNQPQHF; CDR3nt: TGTGCCAGCAGTGAAAACAGTGGGGGCCCCAATCAGCCCCAGCATTTT
d_gene: -; v_gene: TRBV7-2; abundance: -; j_gene: TRBJ1-4; CDR3aa: CASSLGGDGLGEKLFF; CDR3nt: TGTGCCAGCAGCTTAGGGGGAGACGGGTTGGGTGAAAAACTGTTTTTT
d_gene: TRBD2; v_gene: TRBV30; abundance: -; j_gene: TRBJ2-3; CDR3aa: CAWSPFSGGARDTQYF; CDR3nt: TGTGCCTGGAGTCCTTTTAGCGGGGGGGCCAGGGATACGCAGTATTTT
d_gene: TRBD1; v_gene: TRBV6-6; abundance: -; j_gene: TRBJ1-2; CDR3aa: CASSRPTTTRGGDGYTF; CDR3nt: TGTGCCAGCAGTCGACCGACCACTACTAGAGGGGGCGATGGCTACACCTTC
d_gene: TRBD2; v_gene: TRBV11-3; abundance: -; j_gene: TRBJ2-5; CDR3aa: CASSLTSGAETQYF; CDR3nt: TGTGCCAGCAGCTTGACTAGCGGGGCGGAGACCCAGTACTTC
d_gene: -; v_gene: TRBV9; abundance: few; j_gene: TRBJ2-2; CDR3aa: CASSTVSNTGELFF; CDR3nt: TGTGCCAGCAGCACGGTTTCGAACACCGGGGAGCTGTTTTTT
d_gene: -; v_gene: TRBV9; abundance: -; j_gene: TRBJ1-5; CDR3aa: CASSVGQGWDQPQHF; CDR3nt: TGTGCCAGCAGCGTAGGGCAGGGGTGGGATCAGCCCCAGCATTTT
d_gene: TRBD1; v_gene: TRBV2; abundance: -; j_gene: TRBJ1-2; CDR3aa: CASSIQGASGYTF; CDR3nt: TGTGCCAGCAGTATACAGGGGGCTTCAGGCTACACCTTC
d_gene: -; v_gene: TRBV15; abundance: -; j_gene: TRBJ1-2; CDR3aa: CATSRDRGTPIANYGYTF; CDR3nt: TGTGCCACCAGCAGAGACCGAGGGACTCCTATAGCTAACTATGGCTACACCTTC